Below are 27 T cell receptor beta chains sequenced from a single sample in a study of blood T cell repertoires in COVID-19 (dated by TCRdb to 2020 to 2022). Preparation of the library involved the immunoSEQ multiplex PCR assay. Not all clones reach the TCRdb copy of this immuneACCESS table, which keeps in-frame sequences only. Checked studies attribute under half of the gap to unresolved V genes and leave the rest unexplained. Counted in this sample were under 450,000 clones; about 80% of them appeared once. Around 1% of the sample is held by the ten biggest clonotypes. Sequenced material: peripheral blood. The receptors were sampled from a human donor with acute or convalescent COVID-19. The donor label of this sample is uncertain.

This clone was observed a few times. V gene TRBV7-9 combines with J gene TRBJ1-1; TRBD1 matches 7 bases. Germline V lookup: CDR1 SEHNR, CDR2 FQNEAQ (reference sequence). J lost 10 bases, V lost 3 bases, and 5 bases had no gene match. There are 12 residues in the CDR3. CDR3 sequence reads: CASSFDRVAAFF. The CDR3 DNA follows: TGTGCCAGCAGCTTTGACAGGGTGGCAGCTTTCTTT.

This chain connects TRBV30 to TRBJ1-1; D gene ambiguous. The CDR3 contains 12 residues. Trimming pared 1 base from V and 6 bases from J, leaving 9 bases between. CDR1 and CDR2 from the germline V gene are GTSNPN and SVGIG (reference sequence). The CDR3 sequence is CAWSAGWAEAFF. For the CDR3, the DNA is TGTGCCTGGAGTGCCGGGTGGGCTGAAGCTTTCTTT.

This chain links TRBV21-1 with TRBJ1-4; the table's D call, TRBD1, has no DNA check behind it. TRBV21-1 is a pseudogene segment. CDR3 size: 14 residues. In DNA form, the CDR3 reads TGTGCCAGCAGCAAAGATTCAGAAAATGAAAAACTGTTTTTT. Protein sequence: CASSKDSENEKLFF.

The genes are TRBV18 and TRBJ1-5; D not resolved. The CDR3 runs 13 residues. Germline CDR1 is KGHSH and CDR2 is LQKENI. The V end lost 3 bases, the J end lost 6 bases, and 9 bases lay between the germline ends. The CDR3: CASSPTRGQPQHF. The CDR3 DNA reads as TGTGCCAGCTCACCCACCCGGGGTCAGCCCCAGCATTTT. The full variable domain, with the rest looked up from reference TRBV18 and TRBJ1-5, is NAGVMQNPRHLVRRRGQEARLRCSPMKGHSHVYWYRQLPEEGLKFMVYLQKENIIDESGMPKERFSAEFPKEGPSILRIQQVVRGDSAAYFCASSPTRGQPQHFGDGTRLSIL.

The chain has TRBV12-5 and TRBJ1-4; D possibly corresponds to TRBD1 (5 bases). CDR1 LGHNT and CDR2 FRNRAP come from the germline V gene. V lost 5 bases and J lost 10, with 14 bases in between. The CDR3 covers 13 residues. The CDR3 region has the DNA TGTGCTAGTGGTCTAGGACAAAGGGGAAAACTGTTTTTT. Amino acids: CASGLGQRGKLFF.

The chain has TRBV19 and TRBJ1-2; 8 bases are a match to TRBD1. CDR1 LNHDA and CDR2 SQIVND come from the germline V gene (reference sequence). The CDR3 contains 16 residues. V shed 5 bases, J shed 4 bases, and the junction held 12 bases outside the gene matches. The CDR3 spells CASSSPRTGKTYGYTF. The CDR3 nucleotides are TGTGCCAGTAGTTCCCCACGGACAGGGAAGACCTATGGCTACACCTTC.

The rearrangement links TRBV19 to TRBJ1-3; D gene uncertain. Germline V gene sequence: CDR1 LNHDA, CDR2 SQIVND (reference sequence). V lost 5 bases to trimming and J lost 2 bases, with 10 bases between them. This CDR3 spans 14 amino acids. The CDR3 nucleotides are TGTGCCAGTAGTTTAGGAGGCACTGGAAACACCATATATTTT. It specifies CASSLGGTGNTIYF.

The CDR3 loop is CASSLIAGTTNSPLHF. CDR3 in DNA: TGTGCCAGCAGCTTAATAGCAGGGACAACTAATTCACCCCTCCACTTT. The chain joins TRBV11-2 to TRBJ1-6; possible D gene TRBD1, 6 bases. Germline values: CDR1 SGHAT, CDR2 FQNNGV. CDR3 size: 16 residues. The V gene lost 2 bases and the J gene lost 6 bases, with 14 bases spanning the gap.

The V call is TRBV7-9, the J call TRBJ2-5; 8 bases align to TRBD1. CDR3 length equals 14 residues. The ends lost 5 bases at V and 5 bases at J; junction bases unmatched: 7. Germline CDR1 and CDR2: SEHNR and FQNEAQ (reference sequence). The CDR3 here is CASSAGQGGETQYF. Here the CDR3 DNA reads TGTGCCAGCAGCGCCGGACAGGGTGGGGAGACCCAGTACTTC.

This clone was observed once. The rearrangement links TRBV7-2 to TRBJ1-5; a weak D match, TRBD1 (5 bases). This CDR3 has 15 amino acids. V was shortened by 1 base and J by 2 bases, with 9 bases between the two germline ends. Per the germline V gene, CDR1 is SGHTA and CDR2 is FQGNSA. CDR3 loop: CASSLVGVGNQPQHF. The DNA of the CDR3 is TGTGCCAGCAGCTTAGTAGGGGTTGGCAATCAGCCCCAGCATTTT. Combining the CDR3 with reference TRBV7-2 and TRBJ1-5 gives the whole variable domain GAGVSQSPSNKVTEKGKDVELRCDPISGHTALYWYRQSLGQGLEFLIYFQGNSAPDKSGLPSDRFSAERTGGSVSTLTIQRTQQEDSAVYLCASSLVGVGNQPQHFGDGTRLSIL.

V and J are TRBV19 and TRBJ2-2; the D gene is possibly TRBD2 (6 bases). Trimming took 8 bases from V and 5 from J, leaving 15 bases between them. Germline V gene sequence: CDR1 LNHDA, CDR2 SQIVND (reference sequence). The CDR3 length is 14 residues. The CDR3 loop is CASSWVSGTGELFF. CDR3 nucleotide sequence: TGTGCCAGTTCTTGGGTGAGCGGGACCGGGGAGCTGTTTTTT.

The CDR3 region is CASSLRGGWAETQYF. The CDR3 DNA sequence: TGTGCCAGCAGTTTACGGGGGGGGTGGGCGGAGACCCAGTACTTC. V is TRBV28 and J is TRBJ2-5; 8 positions agree with TRBD2. This CDR3 is 15 amino acids long. V trimming: 2 bases; J trimming: 5 bases; junction bases outside the gene matches: 7. Germline V CDR1 and CDR2: MDHEN, SYDVKM.

CDR3 amino acids: CASSLDAGVTEAFF. CDR3 in DNA: TGTGCCAGCAGCTTAGATGCGGGGGTCACTGAAGCTTTCTTT. V gene TRBV7-8 combines with J gene TRBJ1-1; D may be TRBD1 (5 bases). V lost 1 base and J lost 4, with 10 bases in between. The CDR3 runs 14 residues. CDR1 and CDR2 from the germline V gene are SGHVS and FQNEAQ.

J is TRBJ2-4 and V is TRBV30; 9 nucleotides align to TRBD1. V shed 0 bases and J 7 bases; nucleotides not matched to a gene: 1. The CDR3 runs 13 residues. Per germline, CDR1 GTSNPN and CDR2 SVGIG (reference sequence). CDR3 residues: CAWSVGTGNIQYF. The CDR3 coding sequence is TGTGCCTGGAGTGTGGGGACAGGGAACATTCAGTACTTC.

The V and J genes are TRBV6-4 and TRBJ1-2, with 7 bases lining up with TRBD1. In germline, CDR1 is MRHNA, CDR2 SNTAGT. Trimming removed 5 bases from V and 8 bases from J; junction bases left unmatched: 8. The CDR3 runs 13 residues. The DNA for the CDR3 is TGTGCCAGCAGTCACCCCAGGGGGGTGGGCTACACCTTC. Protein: CASSHPRGVGYTF.

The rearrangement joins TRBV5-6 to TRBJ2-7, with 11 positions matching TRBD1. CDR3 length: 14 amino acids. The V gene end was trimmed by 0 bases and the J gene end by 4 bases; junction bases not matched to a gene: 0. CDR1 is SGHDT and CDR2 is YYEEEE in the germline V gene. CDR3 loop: CASSLGDRGYEQYF. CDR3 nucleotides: TGTGCCAGCAGCTTGGGGGACAGGGGGTACGAGCAGTACTTC.

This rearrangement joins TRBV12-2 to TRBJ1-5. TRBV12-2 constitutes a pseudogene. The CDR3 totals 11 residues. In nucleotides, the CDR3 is TGTGCAAGTCGCCTGGAGGAGCCCCAGCATTTT. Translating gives CASRLEEPQHF.

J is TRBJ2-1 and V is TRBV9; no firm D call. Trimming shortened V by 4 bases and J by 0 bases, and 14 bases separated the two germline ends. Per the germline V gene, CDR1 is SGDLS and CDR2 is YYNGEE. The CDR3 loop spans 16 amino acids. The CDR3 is CASSIVLPSSYNEQFF. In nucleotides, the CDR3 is TGTGCCAGCAGCATTGTTCTCCCGAGCTCCTACAATGAGCAGTTCTTC.

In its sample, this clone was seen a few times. The CDR3 coding sequence is TGTGCCAGCAACTTCGACAGGGGGGGTATCCACGAGCAGTACTTC. It codes for CASNFDRGGIHEQYF. This chain links TRBV6-5 with TRBJ2-7; 9 bases fit TRBD1. CDR1 and CDR2 (germline): MNHEY, SVGAGI. The junction had 12 bases not matched to a gene; V was cut back by 7 bases and J by 5 bases. The CDR3 consists of 15 residues.

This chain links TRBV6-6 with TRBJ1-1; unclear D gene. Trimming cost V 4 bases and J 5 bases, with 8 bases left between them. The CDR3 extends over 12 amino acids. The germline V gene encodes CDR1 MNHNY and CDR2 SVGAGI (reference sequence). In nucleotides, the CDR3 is TGTGCCAGCAGTTCCCTTCGGACTGAAGCTTTCTTT. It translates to CASSSLRTEAFF.

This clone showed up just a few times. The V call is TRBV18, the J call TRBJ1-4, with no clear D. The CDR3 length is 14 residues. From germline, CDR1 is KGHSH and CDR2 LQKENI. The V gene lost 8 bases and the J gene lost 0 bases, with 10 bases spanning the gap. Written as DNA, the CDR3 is TGTGCCAGCGGCAGTCTAGCAACTAATGAAAAACTGTTTTTT. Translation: CASGSLATNEKLFF.

CDR3 in DNA: TGTGCCAGCAGCTTATTACAGGTCCGGTCACCCCTCCACTTT. Amino acid sequence: CASSLLQVRSPLHF. The chain combines TRBV7-2 with TRBJ1-6; a possible D gene is TRBD1 (5 bases). CDR1 is SGHTA, CDR2 FQGNSA, per germline. The CDR3 covers 14 residues. Deletions cut 2 bases from V and 10 bases from J, with 12 bases between. Variable domain in full (rest from reference TRBV7-2 and TRBJ1-6): GAGVSQSPSNKVTEKGKDVELRCDPISGHTALYWYRQSLGQGLEFLIYFQGNSAPDKSGLPSDRFSAERTGGSVSTLTIQRTQQEDSAVYLCASSLLQVRSPLHFGNGTRLTVT.

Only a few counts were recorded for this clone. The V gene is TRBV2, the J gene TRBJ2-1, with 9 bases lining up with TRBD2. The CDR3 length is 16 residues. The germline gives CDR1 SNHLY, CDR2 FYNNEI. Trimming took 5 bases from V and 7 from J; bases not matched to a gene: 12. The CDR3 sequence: CASSPLRAGGRNEQFF. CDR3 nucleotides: TGTGCCAGCAGTCCCCTAAGAGCGGGGGGCCGGAATGAGCAGTTCTTC.

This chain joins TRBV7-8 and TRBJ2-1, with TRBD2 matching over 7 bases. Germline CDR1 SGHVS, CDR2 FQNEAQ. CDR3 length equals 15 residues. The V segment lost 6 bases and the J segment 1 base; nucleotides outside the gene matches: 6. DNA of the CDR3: TGTGCCAGCAGGGTCCGGGAGGAGTCCTACAATGAGCAGTTCTTC. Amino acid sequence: CASRVREESYNEQFF.

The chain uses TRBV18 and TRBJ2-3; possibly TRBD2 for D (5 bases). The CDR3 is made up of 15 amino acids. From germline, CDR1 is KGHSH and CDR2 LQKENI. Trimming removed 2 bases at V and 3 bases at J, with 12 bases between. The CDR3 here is CASSPSLAGTDTQYF. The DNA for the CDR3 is TGTGCCAGCTCACCATCTCTAGCAGGTACAGATACGCAGTATTTT.

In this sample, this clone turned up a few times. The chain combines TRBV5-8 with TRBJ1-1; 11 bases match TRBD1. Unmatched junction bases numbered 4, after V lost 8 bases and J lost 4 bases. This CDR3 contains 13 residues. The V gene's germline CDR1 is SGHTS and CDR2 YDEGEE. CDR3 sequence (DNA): TGTGCCAGGAGGGACAGGGGGGCCACTGAAGCTTTCTTT. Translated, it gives CARRDRGATEAFF. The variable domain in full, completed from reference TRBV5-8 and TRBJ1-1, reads EAGVTQSPTHLIKTRGQQATLRCSPISGHTSVYWYQQALGLGLQFLLWYDEGEERNRGNFPPRFSGRQFPNYSSELNVNALELEDSALYLCARRDRGATEAFFGQGTRLTVV.

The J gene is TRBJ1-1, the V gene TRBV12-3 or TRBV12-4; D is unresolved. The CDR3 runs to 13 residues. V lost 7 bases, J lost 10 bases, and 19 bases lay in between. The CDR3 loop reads CASTLERAAGAFF. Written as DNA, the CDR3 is TGTGCCAGCACCCTAGAAAGGGCTGCGGGAGCTTTCTTT.